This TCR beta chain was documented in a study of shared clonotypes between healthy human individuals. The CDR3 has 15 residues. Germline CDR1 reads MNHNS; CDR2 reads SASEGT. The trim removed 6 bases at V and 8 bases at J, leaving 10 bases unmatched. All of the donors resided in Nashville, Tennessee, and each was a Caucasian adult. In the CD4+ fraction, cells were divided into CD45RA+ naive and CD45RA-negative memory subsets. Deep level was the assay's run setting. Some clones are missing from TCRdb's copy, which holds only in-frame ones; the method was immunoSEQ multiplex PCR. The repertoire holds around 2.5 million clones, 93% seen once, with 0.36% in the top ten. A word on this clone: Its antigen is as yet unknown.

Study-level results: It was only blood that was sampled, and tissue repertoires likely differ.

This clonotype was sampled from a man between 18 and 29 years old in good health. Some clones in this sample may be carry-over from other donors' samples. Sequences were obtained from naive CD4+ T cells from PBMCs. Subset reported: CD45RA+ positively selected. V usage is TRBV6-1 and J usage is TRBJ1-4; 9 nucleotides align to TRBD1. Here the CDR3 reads CASRDWTGDGEKLFF. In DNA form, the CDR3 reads TGTGCCAGCAGAGACTGGACAGGGGACGGAGAAAAACTGTTTTTT.